This T cell receptor beta chain appears in the sequencing data of a study of shared clonotypes between healthy human individuals (dated by TCRdb to about 2020). Some background on the complete study: The cohort comprised two women and three men aged 18 to 49 years. For each donor, CD4 naive and CD4 memory were each given three plates, CD8 naive was given two plates, and CD8 memory was given one plate. To estimate repertoire size and how much clonotype sharing occurs between individuals, the study deeply sequenced the blood TCR repertoires of several healthy adults. Different laboratories and diverse techniques were used to prepare libraries and sequence TCR repertoires, to increase sequencing depth and limit assay-specific biases. Each donor's leukapheresis produced roughly between about 0.8 and 10 billion PBMCs.

Using the deep immunoSEQ assay, multiplex PCR amplified TCR CDR3 regions from genomic DNA. Genomic DNA extracted from each cell subset was distributed evenly over all wells of several immunoSEQ 96-well plates, and each plate served as one replicate. For sorted subsets, around 200 ng genomic DNA, equal to tens of thousands of T cell genomes, was loaded into each replicate PCR. Purified libraries were quantified with a Qubit 3.0 fluorometer, sized on a Bioanalyzer 2100, and re-quantified with the KAPA Library Quantification kit. Every immunoSEQ 96-well plate was sequenced on a dedicated single-read 150-cycle Illumina NextSeq 550 flow cell. Turning to the authors' computational methods: The immunoSEQ output contained only junctional sequences without quality scores, so filtering could not match that applied to full-length reads. To assign V/J genes and CDR3, sequences were annotated using PyIR, a Python wrapper for IgBLAST v1.9, with IMGT germline references. Reads were removed for weak V/J assignments (E-value above 1e-6), missing CDR3, stop codons, out-of-frame junctions, or ambiguous translated residues. V3J clonotypes were defined by identical inferred V gene, J gene, and CDR3 amino acid sequence. To compute the percentage overlap between repertoires, the number of shared unique clonotypes was divided by the size of the smaller repertoire. Richness of each repertoire was evaluated using RTK rarefaction, the Chao1 estimator, and Recon v2.1 estimates of unobserved clonotypes. For all TCRbeta clonotypes obtained by the gDNA method from several donors, generation probabilities were computed with OLGA. This is the immuneACCESS table as TCRdb keeps it, with only in-frame sequences that have V and J called. A part of the clones is gone; compared with another copy, unresolved V genes explain less than half, and the rest is unexplained. V, J and clone size are those of that table, while D and trimming were read from the DNA. In this sample the table shows under 1,100,000 clones, roughly 80% of which occur a single time. Jointly, the top ten make up approximately 1.3% of the sample.

General findings and caveats noted by the study authors: Because the study included a small number of donors, the genetic and exposure-history diversity represented was limited. Across a few donors, about 5.2% of naive CD4, roughly 3.4% of naive CD8, 2% to 2.5% of memory CD4, and roughly 0.4% of memory CD8 clonotypes were shared. Only blood was sampled, and tissue TCR repertoires likely differ from those in blood. Estimated clonotype richness was generally larger for naive than for memory subsets. Pairwise subsampling led to the expectation that sequencing depth would affect the degree of clonotype sharing among donors. Compared with non-shared clonotypes, clonotypes shared by all four sorted-subset donors had higher generation probabilities. Rarefaction of sorted-subset datasets indicated incomplete sequencing despite the large sequencing depth.

A word on this clone: Its specific antigen is unknown. It has no much larger one-base neighbor in the sample; base qualities were not kept. Other nucleotide sequences in the sample specify the same CDR3.

The donors were healthy, HIV-negative adults who had no recently reported acute infections or vaccinations. All donors were Caucasian adults living in Nashville, Tennessee, USA. Magnetic negative selection was used to enrich CD4+ T cells, after which naive cells were positively selected on CD45RA and the negative fraction became the memory subset. Blood was collected by leukapheresis, and PBMCs were isolated by Ficoll-Histopaque density gradient centrifugation and then cryopreserved in liquid nitrogen vapor phase. Analytical flow cytometry was used to check the purity and quantity of each magnetically sorted T cell population. Genomic DNA was isolated from every sorted fraction and measured by UV absorbance on a Nanodrop 2000c. The germline V gene provides CDR1 MDHEN and CDR2 SYDVKM. There are 15 amino acids in the CDR3, from cysteine to phenylalanine inclusive. The only DNA kept is the CDR3, 45 bases in frame from the first base. V was cut back by 2 bases and J by 4 bases, leaving a gap of 14 bases between them.

The source material was memory CD4+ T cells sorted from blood. The intended sense of this specimen's cell subset or site label: CD45RA-negative fraction. The origin of this receptor is a man aged 18-30 years in good health. This chain is built from TRBV28 and TRBJ1-1, and TRBD1 may be the D gene, going by 6 matching bases. DNA sequence: TGTGCCAGCAGTTTAGGGGGGGCAGGGAGCACTGAAGCTTTCTTT. Its translation reads: CASSLGGAGSTEAFF.